The entry that follows covers one TCR beta chain sequence. This clonotype was recorded many times. What antigen it recognizes has not been identified. Base-call qualities are not available, and no considerably larger clone is one nucleotide away. The data were obtained in a study of T cell repertoires in cytomegalovirus infection (dated by TCRdb to the late 2010s). About the investigation overall: The HLA type of each donor mattered for the analysis, because public TCR beta signatures pointed to carriage of CMV infection along with the matching HLA type.

This sample was sequenced with an Illumina HiSeq 1500. TCRdb trimmed the raw reads at Q25, called clones with MiXCR and kept productive beta chains. Rows are combined by CDR3 protein, so each entry shows the most common genes and DNA. In all, the sample holds 100,000 to 150,000 distinct CDR3 sequences, and approximately 9.2% of those were seen once. Of the sample, 10% is held by the ten largest clones. The germline V gene gives CDR1 as SQVTM and CDR2 as ANQGSEA. The CDR3 spans 11 residues, from the cysteine through the phenylalanine. The sequence is cut down to CDR3 DNA, 33 bases in frame from base 1. Deletion took 8 bases off V and 5 bases off J, with a span of 10 bases between the germline ends. Overall study outcomes, separate from this receptor: The ex vivo response was dominated by HLA-C-restricted CMV-specific TCR beta clonotypes, and the single most frequent clonotype in two of eight donors was supplied by these HLA-C-restricted clonotypes. In both this cohort and an independent roughly 330-donor cohort, the cumulative frequency of public TCR beta family members distinguished carriers of CMV infection plus the relevant HLA type.

Input material: PBMCs. The V and J segments used are TRBV29-1 and TRBJ2-1, with the D assignment possibly TRBD1 or TRBD2, given 5 matching bases for each. The clonotype comes from a human donor in good health (CMV status not recorded). Some clones in this sample may be carry-over from other donors' samples. The nucleotide sequence reads TGCAGCTCGAGAGGGGACAATGAGCAGTTCTTC. Translated, this gives CSSRGDNEQFF.